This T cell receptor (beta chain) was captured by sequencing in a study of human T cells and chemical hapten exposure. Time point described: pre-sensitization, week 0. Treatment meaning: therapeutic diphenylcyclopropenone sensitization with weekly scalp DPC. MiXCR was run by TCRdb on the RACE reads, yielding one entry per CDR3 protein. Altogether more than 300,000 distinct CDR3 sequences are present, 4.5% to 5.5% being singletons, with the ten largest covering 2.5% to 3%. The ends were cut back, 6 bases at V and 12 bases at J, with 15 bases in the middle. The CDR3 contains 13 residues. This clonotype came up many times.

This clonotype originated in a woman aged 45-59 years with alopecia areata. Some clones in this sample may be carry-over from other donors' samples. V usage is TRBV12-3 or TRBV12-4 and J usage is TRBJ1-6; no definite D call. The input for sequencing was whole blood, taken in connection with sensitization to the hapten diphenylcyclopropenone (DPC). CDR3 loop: CASSLVALGPLHF. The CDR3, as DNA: TGTGCCAGCAGCCTCGTTGCCCTCGGACCCCTCCACTTT.